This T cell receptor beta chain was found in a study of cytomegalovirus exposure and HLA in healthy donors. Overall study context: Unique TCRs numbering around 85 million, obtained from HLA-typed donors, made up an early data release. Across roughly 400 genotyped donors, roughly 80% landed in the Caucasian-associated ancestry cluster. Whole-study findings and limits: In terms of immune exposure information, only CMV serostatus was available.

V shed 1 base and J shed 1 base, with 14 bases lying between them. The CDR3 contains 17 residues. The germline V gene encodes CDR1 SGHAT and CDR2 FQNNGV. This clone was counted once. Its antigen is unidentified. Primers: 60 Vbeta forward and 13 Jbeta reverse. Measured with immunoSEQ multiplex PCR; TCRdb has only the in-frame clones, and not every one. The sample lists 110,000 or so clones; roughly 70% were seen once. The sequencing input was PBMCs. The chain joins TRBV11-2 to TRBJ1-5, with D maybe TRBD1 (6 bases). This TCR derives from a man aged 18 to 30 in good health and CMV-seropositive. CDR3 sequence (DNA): TGTGCCAGCAGCTTAGGGAGGGGGGGCTTAAGCAATCAGCCCCAGCATTTT. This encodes CASSLGRGGLSNQPQHF.